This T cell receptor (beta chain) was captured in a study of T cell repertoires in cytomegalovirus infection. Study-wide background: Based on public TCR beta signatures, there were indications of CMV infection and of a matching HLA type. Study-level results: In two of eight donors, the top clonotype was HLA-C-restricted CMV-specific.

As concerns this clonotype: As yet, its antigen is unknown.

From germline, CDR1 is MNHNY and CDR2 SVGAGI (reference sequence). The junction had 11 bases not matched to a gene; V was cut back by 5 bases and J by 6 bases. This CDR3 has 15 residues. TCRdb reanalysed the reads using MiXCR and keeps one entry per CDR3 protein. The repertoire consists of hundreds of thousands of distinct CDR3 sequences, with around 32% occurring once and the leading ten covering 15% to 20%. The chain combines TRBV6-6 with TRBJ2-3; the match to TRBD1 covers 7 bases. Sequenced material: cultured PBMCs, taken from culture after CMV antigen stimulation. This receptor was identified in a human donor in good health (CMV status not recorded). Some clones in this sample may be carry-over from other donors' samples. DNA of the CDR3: TGTGCCAGCAGTAAACAGGGGCCAGCCGGGGATACGCAGTATTTT. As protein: CASSKQGPAGDTQYF.